What follows describes a single TCR beta chain. Some clones are missing from TCRdb's copy, which holds only in-frame ones; the method was immunoSEQ multiplex PCR. The sample has 80,000 to 100,000 clones; around 88% are singletons. Germline CDR1 and CDR2: SGHNT and YENEEA. The J segment lost 3 bases and the V segment lost 0 bases, leaving 5 bases of the junction unmatched. The CDR3 loop spans 17 amino acids. This record belongs to a study of blood T cell repertoires in COVID-19. Sequenced sample: peripheral blood. The gene calls are TRBV11-3 and TRBJ2-2, with TRBD1 identical over 9 bases. The receptor was derived from a woman over 75 with acute or convalescent COVID-19. CDR3 in amino acids: CASSLDRWTGDTGELFF. The CDR3 DNA sequence: TGTGCCAGCAGCTTAGATCGCTGGACAGGGGACACCGGGGAGCTGTTTTTT.